The rows below give T cell receptor beta chains drawn from one sample of a study of beta chain features in type 1 diabetes. Produced via immunoSEQ multiplex PCR; TCRdb's table is partial and in-frame only. The sample holds a few hundred thousand clones, over 10% seen once. Sequencing input: naive CD4+ T cells from blood. Receptors were obtained from a woman aged 18-29 years with type 1 diabetes. The conserved cysteine and the conserved F or W are not part of the CDR3 here. Fields, in order: clone size, J gene, V gene, CDR3 protein. Clone size is given for some rows only: seen once, a few or many times, or a class if the clone is expanded.

few,TRBJ1-2,TRBV7-2,ASSPRQGLYGYT
few,TRBJ2-3,TRBV4-2,ASSQETSGGFYTQY
few,TRBJ2-1,TRBV5-4,ASSPGQGNEQF
-,TRBJ2-7,TRBV29-1,SVETSGNEQY
few,TRBJ2-1,TRBV14,ASSQVGLAYNEQF
few,TRBJ2-7,TRBV7-2,ASSLGGGAGAVYEQY
-,TRBJ2-3,TRBV30,ASPGSGSSTDTQY
-,TRBJ1-1,TRBV10-3,ASRRVSTEAF
-,TRBJ2-7,TRBV27,ASRGTGGTYEQY
-,TRBJ1-6,TRBV7-2,ASSLVRQGGNSPLH
-,TRBJ1-1,TRBV15,ATSRAPTVATEAF
-,TRBJ2-2,TRBV7-9,ASSSQGAQAGELF
-,TRBJ2-5,TRBV7-8,ASSTGTSGTYQETQY
-,TRBJ2-3,TRBV7-9,ASSLIYSSTDTQY